The 19 T cell receptor beta chains below come from one sample, sequenced in a study of blood T cell repertoires in COVID-19. Profiling relied on immunoSEQ multiplex PCR, and the TCRdb table lists in-frame clones only, not all of them. This table holds over 90,000 clones, around 67% found once. The sequencing sample was made of peripheral blood. These receptors all come from a man between 65 and 85 years old with COVID-19, enrolled during active disease.

V is TRBV20-1 and J is TRBJ1-1; TRBD1 is a possible D gene (5 bases). Germline CDR1 and CDR2: DFQATT and SNEGSKA (reference sequence). This CDR3 comprises 11 residues. V was clipped by 7 bases and J by 7 bases, with 13 bases between them. CDR3 DNA: TGCAGTGTGGGGGGGGGTAGTGAAGCTTTCTTT. It encodes CSVGGGSEAFF.

The chain employs TRBV9 and TRBJ2-3; 8 bases fit TRBD2. The germline CDR1 and CDR2 sequences are SGDLS and YYNGEE. After removal of 1 base from V and 0 bases from J, the junction contained 4 bases not matched to a gene. The CDR3 spans 16 residues. CDR3 in DNA: TGTGCCAGCAGCGTACTTAGCGGGACCAGCACAGATACGCAGTATTTT. It yields the protein CASSVLSGTSTDTQYF.

The CDR3 loop is CASSQDHRETQYF. DNA of the CDR3: TGTGCCAGCAGCCAAGATCATCGGGAGACCCAGTACTTC. The rearrangement joins TRBV4-2 to TRBJ2-5, with D unclear. Germline V gene sequence: CDR1 LGHNA, CDR2 YNFKEQ. V lost 0 bases to trimming and J lost 5 bases, with 7 bases between them. The CDR3 length is 13 residues.

This sequence joins TRBV6-1 and TRBJ1-6, with D possibly matching TRBD1 (5 bases). CDR3 length: 13 amino acids. Germline lookup yields CDR1 MNHNS and CDR2 SASEGT. Trimming removed 3 bases from V and 5 bases from J, with 5 bases in between. CDR3 in amino acids: CASSDRDNSPLHF. The CDR3 DNA reads TGTGCCAGCAGTGACAGGGATAATTCACCCCTCCACTTT.

The chain combines TRBV29-1 with TRBJ1-1; 8 bases match TRBD1. The junction had 4 bases not matched to a gene; V was cut back by 3 bases and J by 4 bases. The CDR3 runs 13 residues. CDR1 and CDR2 from the germline V gene are SQVTM and ANQGSEA. The CDR3 here is CSVDKGQATEAFF. The CDR3 bases are TGCAGCGTTGATAAGGGACAGGCCACTGAAGCTTTCTTT.

The chain couples TRBV9 to TRBJ1-1, with D maybe TRBD1 (6 bases). Germline loops: CDR1 SGDLS, CDR2 YYNGEE. V dropped 4 bases and J dropped 1 base, with 14 bases sitting between them. The CDR3 is 15 residues long. CDR3 sequence (DNA): TGTGCCAGCAGCCCAAGGGGGTTCTCGAACACTGAAGCTTTCTTT. Its translation: CASSPRGFSNTEAFF.

This chain joins TRBV28 and TRBJ2-5, with TRBD1 identical over 7 bases. CDR1 and CDR2 (germline): MDHEN, SYDVKM. With 3 bases clipped from V and 5 bases from J, the junction kept 6 bases outside the gene matches. The CDR3 consists of 14 residues. The CDR3 here is CASSLTGYYETQYF. CDR3 DNA: TGTGCCAGCAGTTTGACAGGGTATTACGAGACCCAGTACTTC.

The chain uses TRBV6-4 and TRBJ2-1; 9 positions agree with TRBD2. The length of the CDR3 is 16 residues. V trimming: 0 bases; J trimming: 8 bases; junction bases outside the gene matches: 8. The germline V gene has CDR1 MRHNA and CDR2 SNTAGT. This chain's CDR3 is CASSDSDGLAIHEQFF. The DNA of the CDR3 is TGTGCCAGCAGTGACTCTGATGGACTAGCGATTCATGAGCAGTTCTTC.

The chain has TRBV7-2 and TRBJ2-4; D gene ambiguous. The germline gives CDR1 SGHTA, CDR2 FQGNSA. V dropped 4 bases and J dropped 6 bases, with 19 bases sitting between them. The length of the CDR3 is 16 residues. DNA for the CDR3: TGTGCCAGCAGCTCTTACGACCTAGGAGTTCTAAACATTCAGTACTTC. This translates into CASSSYDLGVLNIQYF.

The rearrangement links TRBV4-1 to TRBJ2-6, with 11 bases matching TRBD1. Trimming at V came to 3 bases and at J to 4 bases, leaving 11 bases not matched to a gene. In germline, CDR1 is MGHRA, CDR2 YSYEKL. This CDR3 region has 19 residues. The CDR3 sequence is CASSHPQDRGLTGANVLTF. In nucleotides, the CDR3 is TGCGCCAGCAGCCATCCGCAGGACAGGGGGCTAACCGGGGCCAACGTCCTGACTTTC.

V gene TRBV24-1 combines with J gene TRBJ2-5, with 12 bases that match TRBD1. The junction had 3 bases not matched to a gene; V was cut back by 7 bases and J by 4 bases. Germline CDR1 KGHDR, CDR2 SFDVKD. The CDR3 is 14 residues long. CDR3 DNA: TGTGCCACCAGAGGGACAGGGGGCGTAGAGACCCAGTACTTC. It encodes CATRGTGGVETQYF.

This sequence joins TRBV29-1 and TRBJ2-3; 9 bases align to TRBD2. After removal of 5 bases from V and 0 bases from J, the junction contained 9 bases not matched to a gene. CDR1 and CDR2 from the germline V gene are SQVTM and ANQGSEA. CDR3 length: 16 residues. The CDR3, as DNA: TGCAGCGTTTTTAGCGGGAGAGGCCCTAGCACAGATACGCAGTATTTT. Amino acid sequence: CSVFSGRGPSTDTQYF.

This clone was picked up a small number of times. The gene calls are TRBV28 and TRBJ2-1, with a possible D match to TRBD2 (6 bases). Trimming took 2 bases from V and 10 from J, leaving 12 bases between them. Germline lookup yields CDR1 MDHEN and CDR2 SYDVKM. The CDR3 runs 13 residues. CDR3 sequence reads: CASSLKLGGEQFF. The DNA of the CDR3 is TGTGCCAGCAGTTTAAAGCTGGGAGGAGAGCAGTTCTTC.

V usage is TRBV28 and J usage is TRBJ1-5, with 8 bases fitting TRBD1. Germline V gives CDR1 MDHEN, CDR2 SYDVKM. V lost 1 base, J lost 4 bases, and 3 bases stayed unmatched. CDR3 length: 15 amino acids. As DNA, the CDR3 is TGTGCCAGCAGTTTATTTCGGACAGGGAATCAGCCCCAGCATTTT. It encodes CASSLFRTGNQPQHF.

The V gene is TRBV28, the J gene TRBJ2-1; 13 bases match TRBD2. CDR1 is MDHEN and CDR2 is SYDVKM in the germline V gene. CDR3 length: 14 amino acids. J gave up 12 bases and V 6 bases, and 8 bases lay outside the gene matches. In DNA, the CDR3 is TGTGCCAGCAGACATCGGACTAGCGGGGGCGGGCAGTTCTTC. The encoded protein is CASRHRTSGGGQFF.

This chain uses TRBV27 with TRBJ2-2; TRBD2 might be the D (5 bases). V was shortened by 6 bases and J by 7 bases, with 15 bases between the two germline ends. There are 14 residues in the CDR3. Germline values: CDR1 MNHEY, CDR2 SMNVEV (reference sequence). The CDR3 sequence is CASSLAGVVGELFF. The CDR3 DNA reads as TGTGCCAGCAGCTTGGCGGGTGTGGTCGGGGAGCTGTTTTTT.

The rearrangement links TRBV7-2 to TRBJ2-3; TRBD2 aligns across 9 bases. The germline V gene encodes CDR1 SGHTA and CDR2 FQGNSA. The CDR3 length is 18 residues. J was trimmed by 4 bases and V by 2 bases; bases with no gene match: 13. The CDR3 DNA is TGTGCCAGCAGCTTAAGGGTTAGCGGGAGAGCTGGTGCAGATACGCAGTATTTT. Its protein is CASSLRVSGRAGADTQYF. Combining the CDR3 with reference TRBV7-2 and TRBJ2-3 gives the whole variable domain GAGVSQSPSNKVTEKGKDVELRCDPISGHTALYWYRQSLGQGLEFLIYFQGNSAPDKSGLPSDRFSAERTGGSVSTLTIQRTQQEDSAVYLCASSLRVSGRAGADTQYFGPGTRLTVL.

V and J are TRBV6-5 and TRBJ1-3, with a tentative D call TRBD1 (5 bases). The ends were cut back, 6 bases at V and 0 bases at J, with 12 bases in the middle. In germline, CDR1 is MNHEY, CDR2 SVGAGI. The CDR3 extends over 15 amino acids. CDR3 coding DNA: TGTGCCAGCAGGCGGCAGGGTTCCTCTGGAAACACCATATATTTT. This translates into CASRRQGSSGNTIYF.

The chain recombines TRBV7-2 with TRBJ2-3, with D possibly being TRBD1 (5 bases). Trimming cost V 5 bases and J 2 bases, with 14 bases left between them. Germline CDR1 reads SGHTA; CDR2 reads FQGNSA. The CDR3 spans 15 residues. The CDR3 here is CASSPLGHSTDTQYF. Written as DNA, the CDR3 is TGTGCCAGCAGCCCCCTAGGACACTCCACAGATACGCAGTATTTT.